This TCR beta chain originates from a study of human CD8 memory T cell subsets. Findings and caveats of the study: T cell repertoires from the stem-like memory and precursor exhausted subsets showed minimal mutual overlap.

Germline V gene lookup returns CDR1 SGHRS and CDR2 YFSETQ. CDR3 size: 15 residues. Of note for this clonotype: Antigen: not known.

Preparation of the TCR beta libraries relied on UMI-labeled 5' RACE. TCRdb reprocessed the 5' RACE reads, with one entry per CDR3 protein and no DNA. The sample has around 7,500 distinct CDR3 sequences, and its top ten clones hold 21%. This clonotype originated in a human donor in good health. The sequencing sample was made of CD8+ T cells from PBMCs. This chain links TRBV5-1 with TRBJ1-3. CDR3 in amino acids: CASSSGQSSGNTIYF.